Each of the 9 T cell receptor beta chains below was sequenced from the same sample in a study of blood T cells in healthy people across ages. Alongside a J-beta primer mix, a sample-barcoded 5' primer served in a second PCR lasting about 7 to 11 cycles. TCRdb processed the 5' RACE reads anew with MiXCR; each CDR3 protein has one entry. This table has 1.5 million to 1.8 million distinct CDR3 sequences, roughly 43% appearing once. The sample comprised blood. The source of these receptors is a woman younger than 30 in good health.

The CDR3 spells CASSQETVQETQYF. The DNA for the CDR3 is TGTGCCAGCAGCCAGGAGACAGTCCAAGAGACCCAGTACTTC. This rearrangement joins TRBV3-1 to TRBJ2-5; TRBD1 might be the D (5 bases). The germline CDR1 and CDR2 sequences are LGHDT and YNNKEL (reference sequence). Trimming cost V 3 bases and J 1 base, with 9 bases left between them. This CDR3 has 14 residues.

V is TRBV9 and J is TRBJ2-3; D is unclear. The V end was cut by 1 base, the J end by 2 bases, with 8 bases between. The CDR3 consists of 14 residues. CDR1 is SGDLS, CDR2 YYNGEE, per germline. Here the CDR3 reads CASSVWVLTDTQYF. In DNA, the CDR3 is TGTGCCAGCAGCGTATGGGTCCTCACAGATACGCAGTATTTT.

This rearrangement joins TRBV20-1 to TRBJ2-3, with 9 bases fitting TRBD2. The germline V gene has CDR1 DFQATT and CDR2 SNEGSKA (reference sequence). CDR3 length: 15 amino acids. Germline trimming cut 7 bases from V and 6 bases from J; bases unmatched to any gene: 14. The CDR3 nucleotides are TGCAGTGTGGGGCTAGCGGGGAGGTCGCTGGATACGCAGTATTTT. Its translation: CSVGLAGRSLDTQYF.

Comment on this clonotype: Relative to the germline gene, one junction end is altered; a read error may explain this. The chain joins TRBV7-7 to TRBJ2-1; weak D call: TRBD2 (6 bases). This CDR3 comprises 16 residues. Germline V gene sequence: CDR1 SSHAT, CDR2 FNYEAQ (reference sequence). The CDR3 DNA is TGTGCTAGCAGCTCCCGGGCGGGGACCTCCTACAATGAGCAGTTCTTC. Translated: CASSSRAGTSYNEQFF.

V usage is TRBV6-5 and J usage is TRBJ1-1; no clear D gene. V shed 2 bases and J shed 4 bases, with 11 bases lying between them. This CDR3 is built from 14 residues. Per the germline V gene, CDR1 is MNHEY and CDR2 is SVGAGI. CDR3 amino acids: CASSYENRGTEAFF. The CDR3 bases are TGTGCCAGCAGTTACGAAAACCGGGGCACTGAAGCTTTCTTT.

This clonotype was picked up a small number of times. V is TRBV30 and J is TRBJ1-1, with D perhaps TRBD1 (5 bases). Trimming left V 4 bases short and J 1 base short, with 10 bases between. The CDR3 is made up of 13 amino acids. Germline loops: CDR1 GTSNPN, CDR2 SVGIG (reference sequence). CDR3 nucleotide sequence: TGTGCCTGGAACTTACAGGCGAACACTGAAGCTTTCTTT. Its translation is CAWNLQANTEAFF.

Note on this clonotype: A read error may produce the germline difference seen at one junction end. The chain joins TRBV4-3 to TRBJ2-1, with 11 bases matching TRBD2. Germline V CDR1 and CDR2: LGHNA, YSLEER. This CDR3 comprises 17 residues. The CDR3 DNA reads TGCGCCAGCAGCCAAGATGATCTAGCGGGAGGCTACAGTGAGCAGTTCTTC. Protein product: CASSQDDLAGGYSEQFF.

For the CDR3, the DNA is TGCGCCAGCAGCTTACCCGGACGGAACTACGAGCAGTACTTC. This gives the protein CASSLPGRNYEQYF. V and J are TRBV5-1 and TRBJ2-4; D unresolved. The J call could be wrong; TRBJ2-7 is a better fit for the DNA end. CDR1 and CDR2 (germline): SGHRS, YFSETQ. The CDR3 loop spans 14 amino acids.

The chain's CDR3 is CASGSTYNEQYF. In DNA, the CDR3 is TGTGCCAGCGGGAGCACGTACAATGAGCAGTACTTC. The rearrangement uses TRBV7-3 and TRBJ2-5; possible D gene TRBD2, 5 bases. V lost 8 bases to trimming and J lost 11 bases, with 18 bases between them. Germline CDR1 SGHTA, CDR2 FQGTGA. CDR3 length: 12 amino acids.